The present entry profiles one TCR beta chain with its context. Beta-chain TCR CDR3 regions were amplified from RNA transcripts. The first-round RT-PCR employed HTBI primers together with the Qiagen OneStep RT-PCR kit. A multiplex PCR was then performed as the second round. MiXCR, applied by TCRdb to the multiplex PCR reads, yields one record per CDR3 protein. The sample shows roughly 170,000 distinct CDR3 sequences, 39% of them seen only once. This sample stems from a study of Graves' ophthalmopathy and Graves' hyperthyroidism. The V gene's germline CDR1 is MDHEN and CDR2 SYDVKM. The V gene lost 4 bases and the J gene lost 7 bases, with 14 bases spanning the gap. The CDR3 is 13 residues long. A duration under 3 months, NOSPECS ≥4, CAS ≥3 and moderate-to-severe activity characterized the donors with ophthalmopathy.

The specimen sequenced was peripheral blood. This sequence joins TRBV28 and TRBJ2-7, with D uncertain. The origin of this receptor is a man younger than 45 with Graves' ophthalmopathy. In DNA form, the CDR3 reads TGTGCCAGCAGTTCCCCCGGCCCCCGGGAGCAGTACTTC. The encoded protein is CASSSPGPREQYF.